This T cell receptor (beta chain) was captured by sequencing in a study of blood T cell repertoires in COVID-19. As for the study in general: From T cells, B-cell-depleted T cells, or PBMCs came the material, which was cDNA or gDNA.

The V end lost 0 bases, the J end lost 7 bases, and 8 bases lay between the germline ends. Germline lookup yields CDR1 SGDLS and CDR2 YYNGEE. The CDR3 has 13 amino acids. Generated by immunoSEQ multiplex PCR, the TCRdb table keeps only in-frame clones and is missing some. Here the sample spans about 230,000 clones, over 80% being singletons. Enrollees, about 18 to 100 years old, lived in about two dozen US areas. Participants reported their clinical history, and cohort assignment relied on those reports. Within the 2 weeks before study entry, each person in the exposed group met a COVID-19 case. This receptor was obtained from a woman aged 30 to 39 who had been exposed to COVID-19. This chain uses TRBV9 with TRBJ2-1; D is possibly TRBD2 (5 bases). Sequences were obtained from PBMCs or T cells enriched from blood (not recorded which). The CDR3 sequence is CASSVGRENEQFF. In nucleotides, the CDR3 is TGTGCCAGCAGCGTAGGTCGGGAAAATGAGCAGTTCTTC.